These 20 T cell receptor beta chains originate from one sample sequenced in a study of OX40 agonist ivuxolimab in advanced cancers. This table comes from immunoSEQ multiplex PCR, and its TCRdb copy is limited to in-frame clones, with some not included. The repertoire includes approximately 94,000 clones, 85% to 95% of them detected once, and 0.45% to 0.65% sits in the top ten. The material sequenced was CD4+ or CD8+ T cells sorted from blood, taken in a trial of the OX40 agonist ivuxolimab. Receptors were obtained from an adult with an advanced solid tumor such as melanoma, head and neck, liver or kidney cancer.

J is TRBJ2-7 and V is TRBV7-8; D is possibly TRBD2 (6 bases). Germline CDR1 and CDR2: SGHVS and FQNEAQ. Trimming stripped 3 bases from V and 0 bases from J, with 15 bases between. The CDR3 runs 16 residues. The CDR3 protein is CASSLAAGTSSYEQYF. DNA of the CDR3: TGTGCCAGCAGCTTGGCGGCGGGAACTAGCTCCTACGAGCAGTACTTC.

This chain uses TRBV5-6 with TRBJ2-3; D is undetermined. The CDR3 contains 16 residues. Germline V gives CDR1 SGHDT, CDR2 YYEEEE. The V end was cut by 3 bases, the J end by 4 bases, with 18 bases between. CDR3 amino acids: CASSWGSNLLPDTQYF. CDR3 coding DNA: TGTGCCAGCAGCTGGGGATCAAACCTCCTCCCAGATACGCAGTATTTT.

The chain links TRBV9 to TRBJ2-3; D gene unclear. This CDR3 contains 15 residues. Germline CDR1 and CDR2: SGDLS and YYNGEE. V was shortened by 0 bases and J by 6 bases, with 14 bases between the two germline ends. CDR3 protein: CASSVEVMFSDTQYF. CDR3 DNA: TGTGCCAGCAGCGTAGAGGTCATGTTCAGCGATACGCAGTATTTT.

Only one count was recorded for this clone. The chain combines TRBV4-3 with TRBJ1-5, with D perhaps matching TRBD1 (6 bases). Looked up from germline, CDR1 is LGHNA and CDR2 is YSLEER. Between the trimmed V and J ends, which lost 0 bases and 9 bases, there was a span of 15 bases. This CDR3 comprises 15 residues. As DNA, the CDR3 is TGCGCCAGCAGCCAAGAATGGGACACCCGTCGGCCCCAGCATTTT. Protein: CASSQEWDTRRPQHF.

V gene TRBV2 combines with J gene TRBJ2-5, with D perhaps assigned TRBD1 or TRBD2 (6 bases each). The CDR3 is made up of 11 amino acids. The V and J ends lost 10 bases and 5 bases respectively, with 11 bases between them. Germline lookup yields CDR1 SNHLY and CDR2 FYNNEI. This CDR3 is CATGASETQYF. In nucleotides, the CDR3 is TGTGCCACGGGGGCCTCGGAGACCCAGTACTTC. The full variable domain, rest sourced from reference TRBV2 and TRBJ2-5, is EPEVTQTPSHQVTQMGQEVILRCVPISNHLYFYWYRQILGQKVEFLVSFYNNEISEKSEIFDDQFSVERPDGSNFTLKIRSTKLEDSAMYFCATGASETQYFGPGTRLLVL.

In regard to this clone: The junction shows a germline mismatch at one end, possibly a read error. The chain links TRBV7-9 to TRBJ2-7; the D gene is possibly TRBD2 (5 bases). Germline CDR1 is SEHNR and CDR2 is FQNEAQ (reference sequence). The CDR3 contains 11 residues. CDR3 region: CASSLAHEQYF. DNA for the CDR3: TGTGCCAGCAGCCTAGCCCACGAGCAGTACTTC. Combining the CDR3 with reference TRBV7-9 and TRBJ2-7 gives the whole variable domain DTGVSQNPRHKITKRGQNVTFRCDPISEHNRLYWYRQTLGQGPEFLTYFQNEAQLEKSRLLSDRFSAERPKGSFSTLEIQRTEQGDSAMYLCASSLAHEQYFGPGTRLTVT.

The chain uses TRBV2 and TRBJ2-3; TRBD2 is a possible D gene (6 bases). There are 12 residues in the CDR3. V was shortened by 6 bases and J by 6 bases, with 10 bases between the two germline ends. CDR1 is SNHLY and CDR2 is FYNNEI in the germline V gene. CDR3 protein: CASRTRGDTQYF. The CDR3 nucleotides are TGTGCCAGCAGGACTAGGGGTGATACGCAGTATTTT.

This clone was seen once. The chain couples TRBV4-1 to TRBJ2-3; D is unclear. In germline, CDR1 is MGHRA, CDR2 YSYEKL. Trimming removed 4 bases from V and 4 bases from J, with 6 bases in between. CDR3 length: 12 residues. Here the CDR3 reads CASSPRSDTQYF. Here the CDR3 DNA reads TGCGCCAGCAGCCCGCGGTCAGATACGCAGTATTTT.

The chain uses TRBV19 and TRBJ2-7; 7 bases fit TRBD2. Germline V gene data show CDR1 as LNHDA and CDR2 as SQIVND (reference sequence). The junction had 5 bases not matched to a gene; V was cut back by 1 base and J by 5 bases. This CDR3 spans 14 amino acids. The DNA of the CDR3 is TGTGCCAGTAGTATAGTAGCGGCGGGGGACGAGCAGTACTTC. It is translated as CASSIVAAGDEQYF.

The CDR3, as DNA: TGTGCCAGTAGTATAGGGCCGGGAAAAGAGACCCAGTACTTC. Encoded protein: CASSIGPGKETQYF. The chain links TRBV19 to TRBJ2-5, with D possibly being TRBD2 (5 bases). This CDR3 has 14 residues. Germline CDR1 LNHDA, CDR2 SQIVND (reference sequence). Trimming took 1 base from V and 3 from J, leaving 9 bases between them.

The chain has TRBV10-2 and TRBJ2-7; D might be TRBD1 or TRBD2, each matching 5 bases. The CDR3 has 11 residues. Germline assignment: CDR1 WSHSY and CDR2 SAAADI. V was trimmed by 6 bases and J by 4 bases, leaving 7 bases between them. The CDR3 sequence is CASSREYEQYF. The CDR3 region has the DNA TGCGCCAGCAGCAGGGAGTACGAGCAGTACTTC.

The V gene is TRBV7-3, the J gene TRBJ2-1; D is tentatively TRBD1 or TRBD2 (5 bases each). Germline loops: CDR1 SGHTA, CDR2 FQGTGA. V lost 5 bases and J lost 8, with 19 bases in between. This CDR3 comprises 15 residues. The CDR3 nucleotides are TGTGCCAGCAGCAGGACACTTCTCGGGATGGATGAGCAGTTCTTC. Its translation is CASSRTLLGMDEQFF.

J is TRBJ2-7 and V is TRBV7-8, with 10 bases identical to TRBD1. Germline CDR1 and CDR2: SGHVS and FQNEAQ. Trimming took 6 bases from V and 6 from J; bases not matched to a gene: 14. The CDR3 contains 16 residues. The CDR3 DNA follows: TGTGCCAGCAGTCAAGGGCTGGGACAGGGGTCCCCCGAGCAGTACTTC. Residues: CASSQGLGQGSPEQYF.

Remarks on this clone: At one end the junction does not follow the germline gene, possibly because of a read error. This sequence joins TRBV7-7 and TRBJ2-2, with 8 bases matching TRBD2. CDR1 and CDR2 (germline): SSHAT, FNYEAQ (reference sequence). The CDR3 loop spans 14 amino acids. CDR3: CASSSRRGAGELFF. The CDR3, as DNA: TGTGCTAGCAGCTCTAGGCGGGGGGCCGGGGAGCTGTTTTTT.

This sequence joins TRBV5-1 and TRBJ2-1, with 7 bases fitting TRBD2. The germline CDR1 and CDR2 sequences are SGHRS and YFSETQ. V shed 0 bases and J 6 bases; nucleotides not matched to a gene: 3. CDR3 length: 14 residues. This CDR3 is CASSLAASGNEQFF. CDR3 sequence (DNA): TGCGCCAGCAGCTTGGCGGCTAGCGGCAATGAGCAGTTCTTC.

The V call is TRBV4-1, the J call TRBJ2-5; D may match TRBD1 or TRBD2 (5 bases each). Trimming removed 1 base at V and 5 bases at J, with 14 bases between. Per the germline V gene, CDR1 is MGHRA and CDR2 is YSYEKL. The CDR3 is 15 residues long. CDR3 DNA sequence: TGCGCCAGCAGCCAAGGGCGTAGCAGGGACGAGACCCAGTACTTC. Its translation: CASSQGRSRDETQYF.

Regarding this clone: One junction end disagrees with the germline gene, perhaps due to a read error. The chain has TRBV19 and TRBJ2-7, with 8 bases lining up with TRBD2. This CDR3 region has 20 residues. The germline V gene encodes CDR1 LNHDA and CDR2 SQIVND (reference sequence). The CDR3 sequence: CASSIRLDGGSGGRPYEQCF. CDR3 nucleotides: TGTGCCAGTAGTATCCGATTAGATGGCGGGAGCGGGGGAAGACCTTACGAGCAGTGCTTC.

This chain joins TRBV5-1 and TRBJ1-1, with 7 bases aligning to TRBD1. With V trimmed by 0 bases and J by 10 bases, 9 bases remained unmatched. Per germline, CDR1 SGHRS and CDR2 YFSETQ. The CDR3 runs 14 residues. CDR3 sequence (DNA): TGCGCCAGCAGCTTGGGGCAGGGGGAGAACGGAGCTTTCTTT. As protein: CASSLGQGENGAFF.

The V gene is TRBV7-2, the J gene TRBJ2-1, with a tentative D call TRBD2 (6 bases). Between the trimmed V and J ends, which lost 1 base and 5 bases, there was a span of 15 bases. This CDR3 spans 16 amino acids. Germline CDR1 SGHTA, CDR2 FQGNSA. The CDR3 region is CASSLGGGARNNEQFF. CDR3 coding DNA: TGTGCCAGCAGCTTAGGTGGAGGGGCTAGAAACAATGAGCAGTTCTTC.

The rearrangement links TRBV9 to TRBJ2-5, with unresolved D. CDR1 is SGDLS, CDR2 YYNGEE, per germline. The CDR3 spans 15 residues. Trimming took off 2 bases at V and 2 bases at J, with 13 bases between the two ends. DNA for the CDR3: TGTGCCAGCAGCGTGATGGGCCGGATACAAGAGACCCAGTACTTC. Translated: CASSVMGRIQETQYF.